This T cell receptor beta chain was sequenced during a study of vaccination and CD4 T cells after COVID-19. Study context: Overlapping peptides of the spike proteins of SARS-CoV-2, HCoV-NL63, HCoV-OC43 and HCoV-229E were used for cell stimulation.

The Oncomine TCR Beta short-read assay sequenced DNA from cultured CD4+ T cells. Using the QIAamp micro DNA kit, genomic DNA was extracted from the CD4+ T cells that had been cultured. One entry per CDR3 protein results from TCRdb running MiXCR on the PCR reads. The table records almost 20,000 distinct CDR3 sequences, around 60% of them present only once. CDR1 and CDR2 from the germline V gene are MNHEY and SVGEGT. The V and J ends lost 8 bases and 0 bases respectively, with 11 bases between them. The CDR3 runs 14 residues. The treatment denotes: 10-day PBMC culture with coronavirus spike peptide pools or control peptides (ViraFEST assay). A word on this clonotype: As yet, its antigen is unknown.

This rearrangement joins TRBV6-2 or TRBV6-3 to TRBJ1-5; unclear D gene. This sequence was found in a human donor who had recovered from COVID-19. The specimen was CD4+ T cells from blood, cultured in vitro, collected after SARS-CoV-2 vaccination. The chain's CDR3 is CASVASASNQPQHF. The CDR3 DNA reads TGTGCCAGCGTGGCATCCGCTAGCAATCAGCCCCAGCATTTT.